This entry describes one T cell receptor beta chain. Unique molecular identifiers were incorporated during preparation of the TCRbeta library. Each CDR3 protein gets one entry after TCRdb re-called the PCR reads with MiXCR. The table shows 95,000 to 150,000 distinct CDR3 sequences, with more than 20% occurring only once. This CDR3 contains 14 residues. Deletions cut 2 bases from V and 4 bases from J, with 11 bases between. This record comes from a study of T-cell reconstitution after alpha-beta-depleted transplantation in children. Material: PBMCs, mostly from graft donor cells, obtained 180 days after TCRalphabeta/CD19-depleted stem cell transplant. The rearrangement joins TRBV12-3 or TRBV12-4 to TRBJ1-2, with D perhaps matching TRBD1 (6 bases). The sequence was collected from a male patient between 2 and 10 years old who had a stem cell transplant for chronic granulomatous disease, so the T cells may come from the graft donor. The CDR3 DNA follows: TGTGCCAGCAGTTTAAAGGGGGGAATCTATGGCTACACCTTC. Residues: CASSLKGGIYGYTF.